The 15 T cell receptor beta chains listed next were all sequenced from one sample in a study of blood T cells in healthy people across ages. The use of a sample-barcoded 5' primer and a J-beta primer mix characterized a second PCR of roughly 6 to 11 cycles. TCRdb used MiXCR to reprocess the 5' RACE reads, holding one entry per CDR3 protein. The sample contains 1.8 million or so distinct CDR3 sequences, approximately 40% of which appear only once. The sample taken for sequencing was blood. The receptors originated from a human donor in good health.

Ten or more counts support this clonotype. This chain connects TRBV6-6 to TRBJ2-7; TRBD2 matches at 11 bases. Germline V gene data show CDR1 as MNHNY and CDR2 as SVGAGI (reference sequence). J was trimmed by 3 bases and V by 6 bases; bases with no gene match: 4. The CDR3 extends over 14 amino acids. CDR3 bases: TGTGCCAGCAGCTCGGGACTAGCGGTCTACGAGCAGTACTTC. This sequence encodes CASSSGLAVYEQYF.

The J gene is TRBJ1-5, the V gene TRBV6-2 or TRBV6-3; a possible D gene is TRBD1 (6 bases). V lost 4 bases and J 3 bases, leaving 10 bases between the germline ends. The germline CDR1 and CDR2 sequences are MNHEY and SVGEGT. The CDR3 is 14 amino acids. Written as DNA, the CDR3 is TGTGCCAGCAGTTGGGGGGCGAACAATCAGCCCCAGCATTTT. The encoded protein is CASSWGANNQPQHF.

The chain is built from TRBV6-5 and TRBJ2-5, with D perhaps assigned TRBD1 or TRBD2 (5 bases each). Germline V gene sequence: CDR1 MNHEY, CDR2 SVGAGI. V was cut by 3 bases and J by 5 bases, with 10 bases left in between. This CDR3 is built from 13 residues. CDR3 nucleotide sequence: TGTGCCAGCAGTTATATTTGGGGGGAGACCCAGTACTTC. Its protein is CASSYIWGETQYF.

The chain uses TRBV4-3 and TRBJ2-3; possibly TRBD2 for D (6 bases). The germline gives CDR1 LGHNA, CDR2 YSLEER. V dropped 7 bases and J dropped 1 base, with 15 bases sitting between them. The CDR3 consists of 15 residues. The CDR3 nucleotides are TGCGCCAGCAAGTTTGAGGTAGCGGGCACAGATACGCAGTATTTT. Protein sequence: CASKFEVAGTDTQYF.

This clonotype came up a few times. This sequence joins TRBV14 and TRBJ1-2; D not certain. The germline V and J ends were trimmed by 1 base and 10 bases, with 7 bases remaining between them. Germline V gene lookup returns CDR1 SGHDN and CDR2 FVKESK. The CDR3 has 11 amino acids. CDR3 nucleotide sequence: TGTGCCAGCAGCCAAGGACTCGCCTACACCTTC. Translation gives CASSQGLAYTF.

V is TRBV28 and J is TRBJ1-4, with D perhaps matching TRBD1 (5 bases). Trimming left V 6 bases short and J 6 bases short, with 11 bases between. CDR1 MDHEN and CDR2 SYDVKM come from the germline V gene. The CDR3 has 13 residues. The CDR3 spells CASSPDRYEKLFF. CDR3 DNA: TGTGCCAGCAGCCCAGACAGATATGAAAAACTGTTTTTT.

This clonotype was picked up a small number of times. The CDR3 region is CASTPGGHQPQHF. The CDR3 nucleotides are TGTGCCAGTACCCCAGGGGGCCATCAGCCCCAGCATTTT. This rearrangement joins TRBV7-2 to TRBJ1-5; 8 nucleotides agree with TRBD1. This CDR3 is built from 13 residues. V was pared by 9 bases and J by 5 bases, with 6 bases of the junction left unmatched. Per germline, CDR1 SGHTA and CDR2 FQGNSA.

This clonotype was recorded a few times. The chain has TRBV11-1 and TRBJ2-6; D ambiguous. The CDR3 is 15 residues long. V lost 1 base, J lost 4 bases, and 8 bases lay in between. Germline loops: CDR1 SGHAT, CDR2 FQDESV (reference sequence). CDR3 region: CASSLGRLGANVLTF. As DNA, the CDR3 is TGTGCCAGCAGCTTAGGAAGGTTGGGGGCCAACGTCCTGACTTTC. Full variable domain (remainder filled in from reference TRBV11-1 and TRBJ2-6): EAEVAQSPRYKITEKSQAVAFWCDPISGHATLYWYRQILGQGPELLVQFQDESVVDDSQLPKDRFSAERLKGVDSTLKIQPAELGDSAMYLCASSLGRLGANVLTFGAGSRLTVL.

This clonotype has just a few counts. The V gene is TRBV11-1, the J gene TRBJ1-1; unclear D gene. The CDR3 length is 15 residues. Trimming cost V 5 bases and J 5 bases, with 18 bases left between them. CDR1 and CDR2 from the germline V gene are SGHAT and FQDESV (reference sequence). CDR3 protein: CASSRNSGSGTEAFF. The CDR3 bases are TGTGCCAGCAGCCGTAACTCGGGATCGGGAACTGAAGCTTTCTTT.

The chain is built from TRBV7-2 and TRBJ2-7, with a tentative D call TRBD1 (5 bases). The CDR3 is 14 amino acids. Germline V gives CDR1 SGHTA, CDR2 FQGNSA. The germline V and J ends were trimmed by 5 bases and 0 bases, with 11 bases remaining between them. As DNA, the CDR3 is TGTGCCAGCAGCCCCTCACAGGACTCCTACGAGCAGTACTTC. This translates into CASSPSQDSYEQYF.

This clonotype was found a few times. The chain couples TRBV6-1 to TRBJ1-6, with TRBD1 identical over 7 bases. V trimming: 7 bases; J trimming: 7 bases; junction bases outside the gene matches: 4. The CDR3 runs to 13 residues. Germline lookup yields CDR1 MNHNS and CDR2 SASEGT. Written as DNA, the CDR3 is TGTGCCAGCATTACGGGACAGAATTCACCCCTCCACTTT. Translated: CASITGQNSPLHF.

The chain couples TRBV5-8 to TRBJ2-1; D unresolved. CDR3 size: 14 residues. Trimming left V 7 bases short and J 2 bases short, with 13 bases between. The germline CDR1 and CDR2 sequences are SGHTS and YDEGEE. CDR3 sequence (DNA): TGTGCCAGCGGTCGTGGCCCTACCTACAATGAGCAGTTCTTC. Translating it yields CASGRGPTYNEQFF. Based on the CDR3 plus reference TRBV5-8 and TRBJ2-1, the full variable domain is EAGVTQSPTHLIKTRGQQATLRCSPISGHTSVYWYQQALGLGLQFLLWYDEGEERNRGNFPPRFSGRQFPNYSSELNVNALELEDSALYLCASGRGPTYNEQFFGPGTRLTVL.

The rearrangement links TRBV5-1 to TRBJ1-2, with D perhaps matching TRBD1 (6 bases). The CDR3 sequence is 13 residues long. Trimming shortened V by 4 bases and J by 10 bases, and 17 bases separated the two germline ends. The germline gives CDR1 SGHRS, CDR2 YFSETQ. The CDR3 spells CASSMDSLSPYTF. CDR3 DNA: TGCGCCAGCAGCATGGACAGTTTAAGCCCCTACACCTTC.

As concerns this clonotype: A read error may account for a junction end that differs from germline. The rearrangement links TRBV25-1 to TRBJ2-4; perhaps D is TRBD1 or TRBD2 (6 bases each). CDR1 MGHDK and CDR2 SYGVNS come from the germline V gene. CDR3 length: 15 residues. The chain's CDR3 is CDSSEFVGGGYIQYF. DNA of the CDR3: TGTGACAGCAGTGAATTTGTGGGGGGCGGATACATTCAGTACTTC.

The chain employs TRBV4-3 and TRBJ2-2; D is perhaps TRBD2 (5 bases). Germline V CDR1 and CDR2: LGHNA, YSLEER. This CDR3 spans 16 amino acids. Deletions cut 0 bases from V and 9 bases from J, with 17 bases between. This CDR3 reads CASSQDLRQGSRELFF. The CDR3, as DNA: TGCGCCAGCAGCCAAGATCTGCGGCAAGGGAGCCGGGAGCTGTTTTTT.